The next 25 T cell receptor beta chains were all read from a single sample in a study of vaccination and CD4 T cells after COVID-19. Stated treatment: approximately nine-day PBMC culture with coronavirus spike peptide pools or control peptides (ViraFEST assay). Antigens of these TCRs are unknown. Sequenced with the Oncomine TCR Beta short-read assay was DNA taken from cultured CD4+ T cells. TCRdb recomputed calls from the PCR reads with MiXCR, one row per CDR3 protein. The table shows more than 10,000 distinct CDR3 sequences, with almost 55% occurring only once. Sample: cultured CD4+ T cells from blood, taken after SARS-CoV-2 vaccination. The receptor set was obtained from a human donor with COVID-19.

The CDR3 is CASSYSAEFHQPQHF. As DNA, the CDR3 is TGTGCCAGCAGTTACTCGGCAGAATTTCATCAGCCCCAGCATTTT. The chain links TRBV6-5 to TRBJ1-5; D is ambiguous. Trimming removed 0 bases at V and 5 bases at J, with 11 bases between. Germline lookup yields CDR1 MNHEY and CDR2 SVGAGI. CDR3 length: 15 amino acids.

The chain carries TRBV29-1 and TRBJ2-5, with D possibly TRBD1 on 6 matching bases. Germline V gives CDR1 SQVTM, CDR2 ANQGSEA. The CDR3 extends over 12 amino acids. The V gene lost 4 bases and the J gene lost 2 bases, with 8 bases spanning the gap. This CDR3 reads CSVVQGQETQYF. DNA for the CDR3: TGCAGCGTTGTCCAGGGGCAAGAGACCCAGTACTTC.

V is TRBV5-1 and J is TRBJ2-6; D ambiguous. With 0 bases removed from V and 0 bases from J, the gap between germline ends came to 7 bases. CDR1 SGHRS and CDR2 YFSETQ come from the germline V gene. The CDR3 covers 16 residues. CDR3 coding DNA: TGCGCCAGCAGCTTGGTGGCAGCCTCTGGGGCCAACGTCCTGACTTTC. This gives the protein CASSLVAASGANVLTF.

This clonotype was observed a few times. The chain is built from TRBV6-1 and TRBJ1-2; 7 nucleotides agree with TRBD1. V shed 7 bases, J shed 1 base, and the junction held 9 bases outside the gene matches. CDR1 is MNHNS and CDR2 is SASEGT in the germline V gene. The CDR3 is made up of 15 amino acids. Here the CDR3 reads CASKKHGTDNYGYTF. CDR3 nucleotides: TGTGCCAGCAAGAAACACGGGACAGATAACTATGGCTACACCTTC.

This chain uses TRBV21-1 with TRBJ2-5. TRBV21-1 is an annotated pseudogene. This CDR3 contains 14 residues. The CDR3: CASSKGVVQETQYF. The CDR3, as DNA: TGTGCCAGCAGCAAAGGGGTTGTTCAAGAGACCCAGTACTTC.

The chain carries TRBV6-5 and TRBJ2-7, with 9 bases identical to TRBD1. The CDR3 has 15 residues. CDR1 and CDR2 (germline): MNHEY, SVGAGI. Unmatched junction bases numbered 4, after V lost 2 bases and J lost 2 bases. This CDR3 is CASSYGGQGPYEQYF. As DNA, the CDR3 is TGTGCCAGCAGTTACGGGGGACAGGGCCCCTACGAGCAGTACTTC.

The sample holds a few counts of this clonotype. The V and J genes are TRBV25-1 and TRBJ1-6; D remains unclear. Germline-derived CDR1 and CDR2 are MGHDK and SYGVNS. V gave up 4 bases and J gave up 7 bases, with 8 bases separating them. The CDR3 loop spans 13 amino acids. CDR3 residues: CASSGGVNSPLHF. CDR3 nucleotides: TGTGCCAGCAGTGGTGGGGTGAATTCACCCCTCCACTTT.

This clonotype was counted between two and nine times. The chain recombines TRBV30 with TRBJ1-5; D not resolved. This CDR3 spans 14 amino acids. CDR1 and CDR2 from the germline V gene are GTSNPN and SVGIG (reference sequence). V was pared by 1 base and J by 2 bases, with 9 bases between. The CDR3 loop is CAWSALLGNQPQHF. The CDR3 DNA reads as TGTGCCTGGAGTGCTTTGCTCGGCAATCAGCCCCAGCATTTT.

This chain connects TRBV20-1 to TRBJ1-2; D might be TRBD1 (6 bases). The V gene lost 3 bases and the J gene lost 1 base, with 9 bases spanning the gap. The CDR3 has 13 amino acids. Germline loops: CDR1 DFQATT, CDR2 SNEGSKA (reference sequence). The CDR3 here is CSASAGVNYGYTF. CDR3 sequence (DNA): TGCAGTGCTAGCGCAGGGGTTAACTATGGCTACACCTTC.

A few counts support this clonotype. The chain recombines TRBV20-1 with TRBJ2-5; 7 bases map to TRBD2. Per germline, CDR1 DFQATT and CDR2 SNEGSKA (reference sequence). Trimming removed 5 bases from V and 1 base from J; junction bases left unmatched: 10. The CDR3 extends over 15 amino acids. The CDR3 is CSAELMGGIQETQYF. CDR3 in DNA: TGCAGTGCTGAGCTGATGGGGGGGATCCAAGAGACCCAGTACTTC.

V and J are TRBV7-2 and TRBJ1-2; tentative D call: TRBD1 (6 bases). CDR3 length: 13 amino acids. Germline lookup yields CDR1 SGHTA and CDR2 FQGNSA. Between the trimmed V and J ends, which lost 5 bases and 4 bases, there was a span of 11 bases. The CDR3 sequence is CASSPGVGYGYTF. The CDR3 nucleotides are TGTGCCAGCAGCCCAGGGGTCGGCTATGGCTACACCTTC.

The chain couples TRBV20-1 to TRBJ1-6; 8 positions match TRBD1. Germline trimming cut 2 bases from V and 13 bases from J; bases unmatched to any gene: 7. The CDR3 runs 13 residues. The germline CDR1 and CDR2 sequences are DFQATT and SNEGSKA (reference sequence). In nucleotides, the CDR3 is TGCAGTGCTAGACCGGGACAGGAAGCTCCCCTCCACTTT. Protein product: CSARPGQEAPLHF.

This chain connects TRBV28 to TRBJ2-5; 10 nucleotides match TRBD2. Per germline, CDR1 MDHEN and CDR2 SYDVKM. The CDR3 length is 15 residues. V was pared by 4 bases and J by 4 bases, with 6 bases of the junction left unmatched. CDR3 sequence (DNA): TGTGCCAGCAGTTCCGGGACTAGCGTCGGAGAGACCCAGTACTTC. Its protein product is CASSSGTSVGETQYF.

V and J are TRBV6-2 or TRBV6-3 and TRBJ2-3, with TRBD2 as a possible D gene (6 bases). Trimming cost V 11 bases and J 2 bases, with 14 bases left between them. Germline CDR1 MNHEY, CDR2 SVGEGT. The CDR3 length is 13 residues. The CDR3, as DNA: TGTGCCTCCAGGACTACTTCCACAGATACGCAGTATTTT. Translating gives CASRTTSTDTQYF.

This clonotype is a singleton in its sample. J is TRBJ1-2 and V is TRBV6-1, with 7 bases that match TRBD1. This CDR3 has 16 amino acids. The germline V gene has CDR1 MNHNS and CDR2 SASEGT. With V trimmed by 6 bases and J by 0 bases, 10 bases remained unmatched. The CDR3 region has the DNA TGTGCCAGCAGCAGGAGTGACAGGGCAGCTAACTATGGCTACACCTTC. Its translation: CASSRSDRAANYGYTF.

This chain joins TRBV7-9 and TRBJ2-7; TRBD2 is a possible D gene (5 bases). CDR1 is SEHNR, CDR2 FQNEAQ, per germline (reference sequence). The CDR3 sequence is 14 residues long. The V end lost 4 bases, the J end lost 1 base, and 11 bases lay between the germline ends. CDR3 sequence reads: CASSSRERSYEQYF. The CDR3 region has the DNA TGTGCCAGCAGCTCCCGGGAAAGGTCCTACGAGCAGTACTTC.

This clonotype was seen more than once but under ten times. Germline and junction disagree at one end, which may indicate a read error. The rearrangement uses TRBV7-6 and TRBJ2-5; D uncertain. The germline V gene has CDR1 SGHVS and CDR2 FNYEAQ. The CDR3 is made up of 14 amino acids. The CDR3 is CASSLDLAVGTQYF. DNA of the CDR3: TGTGCTAGCAGCTTAGATTTGGCTGTGGGGACCCAGTACTTC.

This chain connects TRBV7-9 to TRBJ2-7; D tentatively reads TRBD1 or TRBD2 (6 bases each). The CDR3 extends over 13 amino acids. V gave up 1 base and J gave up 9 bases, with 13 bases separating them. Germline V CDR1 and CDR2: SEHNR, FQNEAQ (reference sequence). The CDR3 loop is CASSLEGGAGQYF. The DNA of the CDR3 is TGTGCCAGCAGCTTAGAGGGGGGCGCTGGGCAGTACTTC.

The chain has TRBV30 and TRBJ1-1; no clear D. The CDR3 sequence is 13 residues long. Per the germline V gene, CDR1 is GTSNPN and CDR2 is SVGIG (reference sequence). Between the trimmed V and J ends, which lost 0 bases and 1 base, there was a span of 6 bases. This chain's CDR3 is CAWSVLRNTEAFF. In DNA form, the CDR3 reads TGTGCCTGGAGTGTATTGAGGAACACTGAAGCTTTCTTT.

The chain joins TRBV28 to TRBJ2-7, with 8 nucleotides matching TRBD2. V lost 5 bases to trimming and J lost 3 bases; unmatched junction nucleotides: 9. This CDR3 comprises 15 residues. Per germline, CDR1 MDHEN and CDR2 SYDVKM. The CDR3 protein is CASSRLRTSGYEQYF. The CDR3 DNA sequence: TGTGCCAGCAGTCGCCTCCGAACTAGCGGCTACGAGCAGTACTTC.

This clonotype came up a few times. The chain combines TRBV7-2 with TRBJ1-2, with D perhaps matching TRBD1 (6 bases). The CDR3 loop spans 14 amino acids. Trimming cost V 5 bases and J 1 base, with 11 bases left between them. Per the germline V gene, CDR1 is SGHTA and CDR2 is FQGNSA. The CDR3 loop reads CASSPRGDNYGYTF. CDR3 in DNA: TGTGCCAGCAGCCCGAGGGGGGATAACTATGGCTACACCTTC.

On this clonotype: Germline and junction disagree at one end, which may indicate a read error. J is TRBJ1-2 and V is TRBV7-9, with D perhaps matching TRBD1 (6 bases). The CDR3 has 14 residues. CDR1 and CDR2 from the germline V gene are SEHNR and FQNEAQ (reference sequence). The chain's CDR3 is CASSPGGGRRGYTF. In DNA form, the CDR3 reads TGTGCCAGCAGCCCAGGCGGGGGGCGGCGTGGCTACACTTTC. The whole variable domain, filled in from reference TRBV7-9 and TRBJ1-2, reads DTGVSQNPRHKITKRGQNVTFRCDPISEHNRLYWYRQTLGQGPEFLTYFQNEAQLEKSRLLSDRFSAERPKGSFSTLEIQRTEQGDSAMYLCASSPGGGRRGYTFGSGTRLTVV.

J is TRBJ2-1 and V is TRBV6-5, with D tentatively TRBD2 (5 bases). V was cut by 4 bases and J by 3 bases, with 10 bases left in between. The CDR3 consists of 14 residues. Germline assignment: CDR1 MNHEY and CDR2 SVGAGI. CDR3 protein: CASSSVGDYNEQFF. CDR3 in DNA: TGTGCCAGCAGTTCGGTGGGAGACTACAATGAGCAGTTCTTC.

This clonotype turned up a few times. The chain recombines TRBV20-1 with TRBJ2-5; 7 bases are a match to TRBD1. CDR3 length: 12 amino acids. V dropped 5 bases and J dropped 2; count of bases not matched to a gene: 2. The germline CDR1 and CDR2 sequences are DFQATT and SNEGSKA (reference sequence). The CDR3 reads CSASRGQETQYF. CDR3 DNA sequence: TGCAGTGCTTCCAGGGGGCAAGAGACCCAGTACTTC.

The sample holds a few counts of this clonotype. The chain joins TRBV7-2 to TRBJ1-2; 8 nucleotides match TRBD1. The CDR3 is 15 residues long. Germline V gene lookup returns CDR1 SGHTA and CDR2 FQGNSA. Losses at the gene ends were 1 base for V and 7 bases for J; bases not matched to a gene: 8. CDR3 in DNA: TGTGCCAGCAGCTTAGAAAGGACAGGGTACGGTGGCTACACCTTC. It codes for CASSLERTGYGGYTF.